The rows below give T cell receptor beta chains drawn from one sample of a study of yellow fever vaccine responses in identical twins. Each CDR3 protein is one row after TCRdb ran MiXCR on the RT-PCR reads. Here the sample spans about 19,000 distinct CDR3 sequences, roughly 70% being singletons. The sample in question was T cells from blood (PBMCs), unsorted or a sorted subset (not recorded which), obtained before or after yellow fever vaccination (not recorded which). All receptors derive from a woman under 30 who received the yellow fever vaccine. Each CDR3 is given with its conserved first and last residue.

TRBJ2-1 TRBV12-3/TRBV12-4 CASSLVRVLSYNEQFF
TRBJ2-5 TRBV2 CASSESVLQETQYF
TRBJ1-5 TRBV2 CASSEARGSNQPQHF
TRBJ2-1 TRBV19 CATRGQGAYNEQFF
TRBJ1-2 TRBV4-1 CASSQRQGQAYGYTF
TRBJ1-1 TRBV7-3 CASSLTRDKTTEAFF
TRBJ2-1 TRBV19 CASSIIGSSGSYNEQFF
TRBJ1-1 TRBV12-3/TRBV12-4 CASSRIQANTEAFF
TRBJ2-3 TRBV7-6 CASSPRGPSPLDTQYF
TRBJ1-1 TRBV20-1 CSAQTALIEAFF
TRBJ2-7 TRBV7-9 CASSSAGTTYEQYF
TRBJ2-2 TRBV6-5 CASSYSSGAGELFF
TRBJ2-5 TRBV11-1 CASSLVAGKETQYF
TRBJ2-1 TRBV4-2 CASSQSRTELGHEQFF
TRBJ1-2 TRBV11-1 CASSLEDRGYGYTF
TRBJ1-3 TRBV4-1 CASSQEGLSGSGNTIYF
TRBJ2-2 TRBV11-1 CTSSATPNGGRAPGELFF